Below, 25 T cell receptor beta chains from the same sample are listed, as sequenced in a study of cytomegalovirus exposure and HLA in healthy donors. The study ran its PCR with 60 Vbeta and 13 Jbeta primers. Profiled with immunoSEQ multiplex PCR; TCRdb holds only in-frame clones, not every one. The repertoire includes 150,000 to 180,000 clones, 65% to 75% of them detected once, and under 2.5% sits in the top ten. Sequenced material: PBMCs. The receptors here all came from a man aged 30 to 45 in good health and CMV-seronegative.

The rearrangement joins TRBV6-1 to TRBJ1-1; 9 nucleotides line up with TRBD1. The CDR3 is 15 amino acids. V was clipped by 0 bases and J by 5 bases; unmatched bases: 4. Per germline, CDR1 MNHNS and CDR2 SASEGT. The CDR3 region has the DNA TGTGCCAGCAGTGAAGCGGGACAGGGAGGAACTGAAGCTTTCTTT. This encodes CASSEAGQGGTEAFF.

This chain joins TRBV19 and TRBJ1-4, with TRBD1 matching 8 bases. With 5 bases clipped from V and 7 bases from J, the junction kept 15 bases outside the gene matches. CDR1 is LNHDA, CDR2 SQIVND, per germline (reference sequence). The CDR3 consists of 17 residues. The CDR3 protein is CASSDTITGGGGEKLFF. The CDR3 nucleotides read TGTGCCAGTAGTGACACAATCACAGGGGGTGGAGGTGAAAAACTGTTTTTT. The full variable domain, rest sourced from reference TRBV19 and TRBJ1-4, is DGGITQSPKYLFRKEGQNVTLSCEQNLNHDAMYWYRQDPGQGLRLIYYSQIVNDFQKGDIAEGYSVSREKKESFPLTVTSAQKNPTAFYLCASSDTITGGGGEKLFFGSGTQLSVL.

This sequence joins TRBV19 and TRBJ2-1; a possible D gene is TRBD1 (5 bases). Trimming cost V 4 bases and J 2 bases, with 12 bases left between them. Germline CDR1 is LNHDA and CDR2 is SQIVND (reference sequence). The CDR3 is made up of 15 amino acids. CDR3 nucleotides: TGTGCCAGTAGTAAGGGGTCCAATACCTACAATGAGCAGTTCTTC. Amino acids: CASSKGSNTYNEQFF.

This sequence joins TRBV5-8 and TRBJ2-7; no clear D gene. This CDR3 spans 14 amino acids. Germline values: CDR1 SGHTS, CDR2 YDEGEE. The ends were cut back, 4 bases at V and 4 bases at J, with 15 bases in the middle. In DNA form, the CDR3 reads TGTGCCAGCAGCCCTAGATATTATGATTACGAGCAGTACTTC. Its protein is CASSPRYYDYEQYF.

The rearrangement links TRBV29-1 to TRBJ1-2; D possibly corresponds to TRBD1 (6 bases). V was cut by 3 bases and J by 6 bases, with 17 bases left in between. CDR1 SQVTM and CDR2 ANQGSEA come from the germline V gene. The CDR3 runs 14 residues. CDR3 region: CSVEPIDRTHGYTF. DNA for the CDR3: TGCAGCGTTGAGCCGATCGACAGGACCCATGGCTACACCTTC.

The chain is built from TRBV19 and TRBJ1-5; 8 nucleotides match TRBD1. J was trimmed by 2 bases and V by 7 bases; bases with no gene match: 7. The CDR3 is 15 amino acids. Germline assignment: CDR1 LNHDA and CDR2 SQIVND (reference sequence). The chain's CDR3 is CASTEETGGNQPQHF. As DNA, the CDR3 is TGTGCCAGTACCGAGGAGACAGGGGGCAATCAGCCCCAGCATTTT.

This clone was picked up a small number of times. The chain uses TRBV28 and TRBJ1-6; D unresolved. The CDR3 has 14 residues. V was pared by 6 bases and J by 6 bases, with 12 bases between. Per the germline V gene, CDR1 is MDHEN and CDR2 is SYDVKM. CDR3 nucleotides: TGTGCCAGCAGCTCCCCTGAGAGTAATTCACCCCTCCACTTT. Its translation: CASSSPESNSPLHF.

Remarks on this clone: Its ends do not fully match the called genes, so a read error is possible. The genes are TRBV2 and TRBJ1-2; D might be TRBD1 (6 bases). Germline CDR1 reads SNHLY; CDR2 reads FYNNEI. CDR3 length: 14 residues. In DNA form, the CDR3 reads TGTGCCAGCAGTCTGCTGGGGGCCGAGGCTGGCTACCCCTTC. Its translation: CASSLLGAEAGYPF.

This rearrangement joins TRBV28 to TRBJ1-2; D is perhaps TRBD1 (5 bases). The germline V and J ends were trimmed by 8 bases and 0 bases, with 16 bases remaining between them. The CDR3 sequence is 15 residues long. Germline assignment: CDR1 MDHEN and CDR2 SYDVKM. CDR3 sequence: CASRTGEGANYGYTF. The CDR3 nucleotides are TGTGCCAGCCGAACGGGGGAGGGAGCTAACTATGGCTACACCTTC.

This clone was observed once. V is TRBV6-5 and J is TRBJ2-5; tentative D call: TRBD1 (6 bases). This CDR3 region has 13 residues. The germline gives CDR1 MNHEY, CDR2 SVGAGI. Trimming left V 7 bases short and J 1 base short, with 10 bases between. Here the CDR3 reads CASKIQGQETQYF. The CDR3 DNA reads TGTGCCAGCAAAATACAGGGCCAAGAGACCCAGTACTTC.

About this clone itself: The junction departs from the called germline gene at one end, perhaps through a read error. The rearrangement uses TRBV7-2 and TRBJ1-2; TRBD1 matches at 10 bases. The CDR3 runs 14 residues. Germline V gene lookup returns CDR1 SGHTA and CDR2 FQGNSA. The CDR3 loop is CASSLAGTGAGYTF. The CDR3 nucleotides are TGTGCCAGCAGTTTAGCCGGGACAGGGGCGGGCTACACCTTC.

This clone showed up just a few times. This chain joins TRBV28 and TRBJ2-3; D is possibly TRBD2 (5 bases). This CDR3 contains 15 residues. V was clipped by 6 bases and J by 1 base, with 14 bases between them. Germline V gene lookup returns CDR1 MDHEN and CDR2 SYDVKM. The CDR3 DNA sequence: TGTGCCAGCAGACCCCTAGGGAGACGCACAGATACGCAGTATTTT. Its translation: CASRPLGRRTDTQYF.

J is TRBJ2-7 and V is TRBV27; weak D call: TRBD1 (5 bases). Germline V gives CDR1 MNHEY, CDR2 SMNVEV (reference sequence). The CDR3 contains 18 residues. Trimming left V 2 bases short and J 0 bases short, with 20 bases between. CDR3 in DNA: TGTGCCAGCAGTTTAAGATTCGTTCGACAGCTCCTCTCCTACGAGCAGTACTTC. The encoded protein is CASSLRFVRQLLSYEQYF.

This clone was seen a handful of times. Relative to the germline gene, one junction end is altered; a read error may explain this. J is TRBJ2-1 and V is TRBV18, with 7 bases fitting TRBD1. CDR3 size: 14 residues. CDR1 is KGHSH and CDR2 is LQKENI in the germline V gene. Here the CDR3 reads CANSPPQGSNEQFF. The CDR3 DNA reads as TGTGCCAACTCACCACCACAGGGGAGCAATGAGCAGTTCTTC.

This chain joins TRBV10-1 and TRBJ2-1; D unresolved. In germline, CDR1 is WNHNN, CDR2 SYGVQD (reference sequence). The CDR3 contains 16 residues. V gave up 5 bases and J gave up 3 bases, with 17 bases separating them. The CDR3 coding sequence is TGCGCCAGCAGTCCTTACCAATGGCCCAACTACAATGAGCAGTTCTTC. This translates into CASSPYQWPNYNEQFF.

The chain employs TRBV7-8 and TRBJ2-5; 11 bases align to TRBD2. The DNA end favors TRBJ2-7, so the J call may be wrong. The CDR3 contains 15 residues. CDR1 is SGHVS and CDR2 is FQNEAQ in the germline V gene. The CDR3 DNA is TGTGCCAGCAGCTCTCTTAGCGGGGGGGTATCCGAGCAGTACTTC. Residues: CASSSLSGGVSEQYF.

This sequence joins TRBV4-1 and TRBJ2-7; TRBD2 might be the D (6 bases). Germline values: CDR1 MGHRA, CDR2 YSYEKL. Deletions cut 4 bases from V and 0 bases from J, with 13 bases between. The CDR3 contains 15 residues. CDR3 loop: CASSRGTDSSYEQYF. The CDR3, as DNA: TGCGCCAGCAGCCGAGGGACTGACAGCTCCTACGAGCAGTACTTC.

This chain connects TRBV11-2 to TRBJ2-3; 7 bases are shared with TRBD2. V lost 4 bases to trimming and J lost 2 bases; unmatched junction nucleotides: 3. This CDR3 is 14 amino acids long. Per germline, CDR1 SGHAT and CDR2 FQNNGV. The DNA of the CDR3 is TGTGCCAGCAGCTCCCGACTAGCCACAGATACGCAGTATTTT. Residues: CASSSRLATDTQYF. The whole variable domain, filled in from reference TRBV11-2 and TRBJ2-3, reads EAGVAQSPRYKIIEKRQSVAFWCNPISGHATLYWYQQILGQGPKLLIQFQNNGVVDDSQLPKDRFSAERLKGVDSTLKIQPAKLEDSAVYLCASSSRLATDTQYFGPGTRLTVL.

The chain combines TRBV7-2 with TRBJ1-4; 11 bases align to TRBD1. V lost 7 bases to trimming and J lost 6 bases; unmatched junction nucleotides: 7. In germline, CDR1 is SGHTA, CDR2 FQGNSA. This CDR3 has 15 amino acids. CDR3 loop: CASNRTGQGDEKLFF. CDR3 bases: TGTGCCAGCAATAGGACGGGACAGGGGGATGAAAAACTGTTTTTT.

The V call is TRBV7-6, the J call TRBJ1-1, with D possibly matching TRBD1 (5 bases). The V end was cut by 4 bases, the J end by 5 bases, with 8 bases between. This CDR3 comprises 12 residues. The germline V gene has CDR1 SGHVS and CDR2 FNYEAQ. In nucleotides, the CDR3 is TGTGCCAGCAGCTCCCGACAGACTGAAGCTTTCTTT. It yields the protein CASSSRQTEAFF.

This chain uses TRBV2 with TRBJ1-3; the D is unclear. CDR1 and CDR2 from the germline V gene are SNHLY and FYNNEI. Deletions cut 3 bases from V and 0 bases from J, with 6 bases between. CDR3 size: 14 residues. The DNA of the CDR3 is TGTGCCAGCAGTGACGGGGACTCTGGAAACACCATATATTTT. This sequence encodes CASSDGDSGNTIYF. The full variable domain, with the rest looked up from reference TRBV2 and TRBJ1-3, is EPEVTQTPSHQVTQMGQEVILRCVPISNHLYFYWYRQILGQKVEFLVSFYNNEISEKSEIFDDQFSVERPDGSNFTLKIRSTKLEDSAMYFCASSDGDSGNTIYFGEGSWLTVV.

This clone is a singleton in its sample. The chain uses TRBV5-1 and TRBJ1-2, with 7 nucleotides matching TRBD1. There are 13 residues in the CDR3. Germline V lookup: CDR1 SGHRS, CDR2 YFSETQ. J was trimmed by 8 bases and V by 4 bases; bases with no gene match: 8. The CDR3 loop is CASSVDRAEGYTF. The DNA for the CDR3 is TGCGCCAGCAGCGTCGACAGGGCGGAAGGCTACACCTTC.

CDR3 sequence reads: CASSLAPSGVTDTQYF. The CDR3 DNA sequence: TGTGCCAGCAGCTTAGCCCCCAGCGGGGTGACAGATACGCAGTATTTT. This chain joins TRBV7-8 and TRBJ2-3; 7 nucleotides match TRBD2. The CDR3 loop spans 16 amino acids. After removal of 0 bases from V and 3 bases from J, the junction contained 6 bases not matched to a gene. CDR1 is SGHVS, CDR2 FQNEAQ, per germline.

This sequence joins TRBV27 and TRBJ2-1, with a tentative D call TRBD2 (6 bases). Between the trimmed V and J ends, which lost 6 bases and 8 bases, there was a span of 11 bases. The CDR3 consists of 12 residues. In germline, CDR1 is MNHEY, CDR2 SMNVEV (reference sequence). The CDR3 reads CASSRASDEQFF. The CDR3 DNA is TGTGCCAGCAGCAGGGCTAGCGATGAGCAGTTCTTC.

The chain links TRBV27 to TRBJ2-7, with D perhaps TRBD1 (5 bases). Trimming removed 3 bases from V and 0 bases from J, with 6 bases in between. Germline values: CDR1 MNHEY, CDR2 SMNVEV (reference sequence). The CDR3 sequence is 13 residues long. The CDR3 nucleotides are TGTGCCAGCAGTTTCACAGGCTCCTACGAGCAGTACTTC. Translation: CASSFTGSYEQYF.